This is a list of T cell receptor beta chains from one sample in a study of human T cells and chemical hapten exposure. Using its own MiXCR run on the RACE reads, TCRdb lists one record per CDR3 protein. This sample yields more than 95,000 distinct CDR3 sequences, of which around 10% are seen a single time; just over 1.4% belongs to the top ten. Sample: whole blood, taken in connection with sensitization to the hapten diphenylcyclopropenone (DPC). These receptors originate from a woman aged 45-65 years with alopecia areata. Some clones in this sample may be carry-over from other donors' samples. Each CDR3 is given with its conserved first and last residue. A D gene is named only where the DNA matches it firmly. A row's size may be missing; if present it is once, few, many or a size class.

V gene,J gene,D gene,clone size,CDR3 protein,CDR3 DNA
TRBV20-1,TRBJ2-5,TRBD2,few,CSAMLGGGQETQYF,TGCAGTGCTATGCTGGGGGGGGGCCAAGAGACCCAGTACTTC
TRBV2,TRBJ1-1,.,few,CASSSDPTVNTEAFF,TGTGCCAGCAGTTCAGACCCGACAGTGAACACTGAAGCTTTCTTT
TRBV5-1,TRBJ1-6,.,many,CASSLLTENSPLHF,TGCGCCAGCAGCTTGCTGACAGAAAATTCACCCCTCCACTTT
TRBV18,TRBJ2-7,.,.,CASSLQAGEYEQYF,TGTGCCAGCTCACTCCAGGCCGGAGAGTACGAGCAGTACTTC
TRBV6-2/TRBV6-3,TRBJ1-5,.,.,CASSYRGNLPNQPQHF,TGTGCCAGCAGTTACCGAGGGAATCTCCCTAATCAGCCCCAGCATTTT
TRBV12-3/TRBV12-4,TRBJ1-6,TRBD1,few,CASSRQGPNSPLHF,TGTGCCAGCAGTCGACAGGGCCCTAATTCACCCCTCCACTTT
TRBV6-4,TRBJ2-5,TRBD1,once,CASSDSPGTGGETQYF,TGTGCCAGCAGTGACTCCCCTGGGACAGGGGGCGAGACCCAGTACTTC
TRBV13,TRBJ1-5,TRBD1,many,CASSPSQGAQPQHF,TGTGCCAGCAGCCCCTCACAGGGGGCTCAGCCCCAGCATTTT
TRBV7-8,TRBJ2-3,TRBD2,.,CASSLIRGLAVSTDTQYF,TGTGCCAGCAGCTTAATTCGGGGACTAGCGGTTAGCACAGATACGCAGTATTTT
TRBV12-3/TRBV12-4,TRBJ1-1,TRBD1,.,CASSWEGARVEAFF,TGTGCCAGCAGTTGGGAGGGGGCGAGGGTTGAAGCTTTCTTT
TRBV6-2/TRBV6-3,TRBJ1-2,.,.,CASSYGSTNYGYTF,TGTGCCAGCAGTTACGGCAGTACTAACTATGGCTACACCTTC
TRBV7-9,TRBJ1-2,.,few,CATQGGGTNYGYTF,TGTGCCACACAAGGCGGCGGGACTAACTATGGCTACACCTTC
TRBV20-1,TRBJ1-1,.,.,CSHRVNTEAFF,TGCAGTCACAGGGTGAACACTGAAGCTTTCTTT
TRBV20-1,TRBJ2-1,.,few,CSASAYSYNEQFF,TGCAGTGCTAGTGCATACTCCTACAATGAGCAGTTCTTC
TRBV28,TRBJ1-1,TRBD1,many,CASSLSGGNTEAFF,TGTGCCAGCAGTTTATCAGGGGGGAACACTGAAGCTTTCTTT
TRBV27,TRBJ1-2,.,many,CASSPLDSRLDGYTF,TGTGCCAGCAGTCCCCTGGACAGCCGTCTAGATGGCTACACCTTC
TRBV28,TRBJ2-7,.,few,CASFGPTYEQYF,TGTGCCAGTTTCGGACCCACCTACGAGCAGTACTTC
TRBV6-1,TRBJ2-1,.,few,CASVKAGSDEQFF,TGTGCCAGCGTAAAAGCAGGGTCCGATGAGCAGTTCTTC
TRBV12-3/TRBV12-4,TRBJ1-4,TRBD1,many,CASVATGTTNEKLFF,TGTGCCAGCGTAGCGACAGGGACAACTAATGAAAAACTGTTTTTT
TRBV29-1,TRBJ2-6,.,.,CSVDPGTGANVLTF,TGCAGCGTTGACCCCGGTACTGGGGCCAACGTCCTGACTTTC
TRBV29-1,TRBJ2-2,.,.,CSVAQGYTGELFF,TGCAGCGTTGCGCAGGGCTACACCGGGGAGCTGTTTTTT
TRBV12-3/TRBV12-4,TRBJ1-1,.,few,CASSSATGLNTEAFF,TGTGCCAGCAGTTCCGCGACAGGTCTGAACACTGAAGCTTTCTTT
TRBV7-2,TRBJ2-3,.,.,CASSPTPLGDTQYF,TGTGCCAGCAGCCCCACCCCCCTGGGGGATACGCAGTATTTT